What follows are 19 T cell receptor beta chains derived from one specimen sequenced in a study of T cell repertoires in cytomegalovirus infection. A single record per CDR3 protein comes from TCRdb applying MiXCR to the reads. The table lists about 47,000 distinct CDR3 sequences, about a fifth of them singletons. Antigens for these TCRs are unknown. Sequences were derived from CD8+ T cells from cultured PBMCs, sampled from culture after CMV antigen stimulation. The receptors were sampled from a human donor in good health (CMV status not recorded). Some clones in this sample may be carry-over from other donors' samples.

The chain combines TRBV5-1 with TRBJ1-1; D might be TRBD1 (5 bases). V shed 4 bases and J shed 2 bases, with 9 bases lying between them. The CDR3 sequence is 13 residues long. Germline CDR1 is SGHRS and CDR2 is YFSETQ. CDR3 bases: TGCGCCAGCAGCCTGGACATCAACACTGAAGCTTTCTTT. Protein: CASSLDINTEAFF.

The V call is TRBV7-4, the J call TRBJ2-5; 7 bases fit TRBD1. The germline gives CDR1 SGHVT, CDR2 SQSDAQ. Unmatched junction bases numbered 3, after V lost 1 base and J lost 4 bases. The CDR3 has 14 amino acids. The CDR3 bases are TGTGCCAGCAGCTTAGAAACAGGGGCAGAGACCCAGTACTTC. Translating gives CASSLETGAETQYF.

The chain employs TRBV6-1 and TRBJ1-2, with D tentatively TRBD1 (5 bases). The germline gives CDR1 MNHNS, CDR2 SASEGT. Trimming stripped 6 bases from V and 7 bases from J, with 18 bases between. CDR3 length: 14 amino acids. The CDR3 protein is CASRLTEDGSGYTF. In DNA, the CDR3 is TGTGCCAGCAGGTTGACAGAGGACGGCTCTGGCTACACCTTC.

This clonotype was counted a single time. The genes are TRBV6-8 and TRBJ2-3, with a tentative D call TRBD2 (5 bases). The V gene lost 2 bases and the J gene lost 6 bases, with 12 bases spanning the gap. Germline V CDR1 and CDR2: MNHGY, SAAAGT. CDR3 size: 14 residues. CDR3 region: CASSYGARDDTQYF. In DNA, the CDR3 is TGTGCCAGCAGTTACGGAGCCCGGGATGATACGCAGTATTTT.

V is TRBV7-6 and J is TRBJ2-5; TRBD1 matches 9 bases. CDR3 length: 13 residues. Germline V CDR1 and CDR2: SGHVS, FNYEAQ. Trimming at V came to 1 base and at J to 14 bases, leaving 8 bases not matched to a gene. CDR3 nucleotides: TGTGCCAGCAGCTTAGAAAGCCGGGACAGGGTCTACTTC. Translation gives CASSLESRDRVYF.

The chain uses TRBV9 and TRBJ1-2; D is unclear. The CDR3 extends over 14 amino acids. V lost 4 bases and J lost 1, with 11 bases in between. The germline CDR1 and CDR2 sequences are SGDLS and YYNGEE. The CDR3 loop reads CASSTLDGNYGYTF. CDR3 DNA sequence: TGTGCCAGCAGCACCTTGGACGGTAACTATGGCTACACCTTC.

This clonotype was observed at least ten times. The CDR3 region has the DNA TGCAGTGCTCCAACCTTAGAAAGGAACGACATTCAGTACTTC. It encodes CSAPTLERNDIQYF. This chain links TRBV20-1 with TRBJ2-4; no definite D call. This CDR3 region has 14 residues. CDR1 is DFQATT, CDR2 SNEGSKA, per germline (reference sequence). The ends were cut back, 5 bases at V and 8 bases at J, with 19 bases in the middle.

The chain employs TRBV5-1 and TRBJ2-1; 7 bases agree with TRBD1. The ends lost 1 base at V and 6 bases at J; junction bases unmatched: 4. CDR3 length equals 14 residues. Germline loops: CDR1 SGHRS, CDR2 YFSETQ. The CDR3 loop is CASSLLSGGNEQFF. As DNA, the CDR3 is TGCGCCAGCAGCTTGCTGTCAGGGGGCAATGAGCAGTTCTTC.

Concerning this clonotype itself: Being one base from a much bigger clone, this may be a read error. CDR3 sequence: CASSLFGTEESYEQYF. In DNA form, the CDR3 reads TGTGCCAGCAGCCTTTTTGGGACAGAGGAATCCTACGAGCAGTACTTC. The chain has TRBV7-6 and TRBJ2-7, with TRBD1 matching 7 bases. Germline trimming cut 5 bases from V and 1 base from J; bases unmatched to any gene: 11. The CDR3 is 16 residues long. Germline values: CDR1 SGHVS, CDR2 FNYEAQ.

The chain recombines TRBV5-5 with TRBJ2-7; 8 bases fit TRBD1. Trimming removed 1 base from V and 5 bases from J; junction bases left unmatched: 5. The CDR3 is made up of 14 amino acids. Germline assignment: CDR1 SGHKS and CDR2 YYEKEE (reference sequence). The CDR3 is CASSLSGQGDEQYF. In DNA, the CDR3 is TGTGCCAGCAGCTTGTCAGGACAGGGAGACGAGCAGTACTTC.

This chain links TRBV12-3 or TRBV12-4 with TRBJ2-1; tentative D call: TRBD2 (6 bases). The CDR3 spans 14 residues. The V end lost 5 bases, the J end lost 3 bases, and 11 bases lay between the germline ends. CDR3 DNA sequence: TGTGCCAGCAGTCTAGAGGGACTCTACAATGAGCAGTTCTTC. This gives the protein CASSLEGLYNEQFF.

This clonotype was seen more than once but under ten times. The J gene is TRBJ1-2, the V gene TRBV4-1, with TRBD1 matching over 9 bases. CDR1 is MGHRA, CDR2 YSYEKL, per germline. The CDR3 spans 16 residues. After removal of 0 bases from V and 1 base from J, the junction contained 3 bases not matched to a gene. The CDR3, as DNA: TGCGCCAGCAGCCAAGATGGACAGGGGTTTAACTATGGCTACACCTTC. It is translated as CASSQDGQGFNYGYTF.

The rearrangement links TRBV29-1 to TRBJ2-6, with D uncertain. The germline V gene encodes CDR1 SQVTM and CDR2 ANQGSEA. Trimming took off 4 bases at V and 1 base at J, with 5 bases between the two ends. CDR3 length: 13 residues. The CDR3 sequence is CSVAKSGANVLTF. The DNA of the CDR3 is TGCAGCGTTGCAAAATCTGGGGCCAACGTCCTGACTTTC.

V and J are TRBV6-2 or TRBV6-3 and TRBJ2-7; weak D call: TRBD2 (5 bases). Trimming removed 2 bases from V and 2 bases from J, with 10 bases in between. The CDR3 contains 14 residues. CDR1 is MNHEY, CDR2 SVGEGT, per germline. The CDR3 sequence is CASSYLPGTYEQYF. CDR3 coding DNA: TGTGCCAGCAGTTACCTGCCGGGGACCTACGAGCAGTACTTC.

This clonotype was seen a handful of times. The CDR3 sequence is CASSLGRNYGYTF. CDR3 in DNA: TGTGCCAGCAGTTTGGGTAGGAACTATGGCTACACCTTC. The chain employs TRBV27 and TRBJ1-2; D unresolved. V was trimmed by 3 bases and J by 2 bases, leaving 7 bases between them. Germline values: CDR1 MNHEY, CDR2 SMNVEV (reference sequence). The CDR3 covers 13 residues.

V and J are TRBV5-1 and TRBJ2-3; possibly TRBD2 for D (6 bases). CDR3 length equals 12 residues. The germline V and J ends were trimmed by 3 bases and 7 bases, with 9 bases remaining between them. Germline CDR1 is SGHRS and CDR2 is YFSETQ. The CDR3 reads CASSSDYYTQYF. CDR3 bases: TGCGCCAGCAGCTCGGACTACTATACGCAGTATTTT.

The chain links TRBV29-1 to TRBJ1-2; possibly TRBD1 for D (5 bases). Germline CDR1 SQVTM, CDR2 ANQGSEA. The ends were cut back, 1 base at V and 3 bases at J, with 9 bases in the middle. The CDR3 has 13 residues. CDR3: CSVEGTGHYGYTF. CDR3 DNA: TGCAGCGTTGAAGGAACGGGGCACTATGGCTACACCTTC.

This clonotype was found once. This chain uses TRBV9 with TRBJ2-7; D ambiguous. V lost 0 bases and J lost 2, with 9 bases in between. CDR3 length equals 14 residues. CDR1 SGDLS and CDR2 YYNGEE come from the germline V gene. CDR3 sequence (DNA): TGTGCCAGCAGCGTAGGAAGTACCGCCTACGAGCAGTACTTC. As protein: CASSVGSTAYEQYF.

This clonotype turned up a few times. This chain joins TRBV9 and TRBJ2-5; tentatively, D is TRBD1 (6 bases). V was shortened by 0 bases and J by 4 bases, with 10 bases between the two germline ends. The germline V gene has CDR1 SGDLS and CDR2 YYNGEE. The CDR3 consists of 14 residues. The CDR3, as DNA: TGTGCCAGCAGCGTAGCTGGGACACGAGAGACCCAGTACTTC. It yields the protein CASSVAGTRETQYF.